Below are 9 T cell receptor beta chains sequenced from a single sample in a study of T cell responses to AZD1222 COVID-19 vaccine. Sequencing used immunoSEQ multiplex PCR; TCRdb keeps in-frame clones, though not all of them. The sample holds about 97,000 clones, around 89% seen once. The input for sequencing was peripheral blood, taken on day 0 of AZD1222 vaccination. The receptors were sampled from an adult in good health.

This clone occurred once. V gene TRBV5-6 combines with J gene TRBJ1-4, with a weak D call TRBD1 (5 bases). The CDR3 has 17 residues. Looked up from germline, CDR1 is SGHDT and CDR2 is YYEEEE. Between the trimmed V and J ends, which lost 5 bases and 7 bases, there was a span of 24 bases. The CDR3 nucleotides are TGTGCCAGCAGTCATATTCCTCAGGGCGATAGCTCTGAAAAACTGTTTTTT. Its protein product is CASSHIPQGDSSEKLFF.

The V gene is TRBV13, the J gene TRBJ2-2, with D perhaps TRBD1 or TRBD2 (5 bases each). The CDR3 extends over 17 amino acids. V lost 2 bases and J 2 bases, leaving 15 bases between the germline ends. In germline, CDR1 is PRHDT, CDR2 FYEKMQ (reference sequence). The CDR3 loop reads CASSLYRGDLNTGELFF. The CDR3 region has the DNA TGTGCCAGCAGCTTATACAGAGGGGATCTTAACACCGGGGAGCTGTTTTTT.

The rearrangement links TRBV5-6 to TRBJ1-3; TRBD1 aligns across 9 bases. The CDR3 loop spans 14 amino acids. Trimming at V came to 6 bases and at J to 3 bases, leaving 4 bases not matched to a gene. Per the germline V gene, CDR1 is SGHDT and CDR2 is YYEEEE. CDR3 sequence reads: CASKTDRGGNTIYF. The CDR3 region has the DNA TGTGCCAGCAAAACGGACAGGGGTGGAAACACCATATATTTT.

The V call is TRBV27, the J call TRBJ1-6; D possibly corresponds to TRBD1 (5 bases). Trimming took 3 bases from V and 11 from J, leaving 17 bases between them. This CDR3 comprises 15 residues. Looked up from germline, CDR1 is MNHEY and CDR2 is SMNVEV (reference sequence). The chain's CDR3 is CASSLTEPFGTPLHF. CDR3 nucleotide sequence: TGTGCCAGCAGTTTGACAGAGCCCTTTGGGACACCCCTCCACTTT.

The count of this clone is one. The CDR3 loop reads CAIAGNTEAFF. CDR3 DNA: TGTGCCATTGCGGGGAACACTGAAGCTTTCTTT. This chain connects TRBV7-2 to TRBJ1-1; D is ambiguous. The CDR3 loop spans 11 amino acids. V was cut by 10 bases and J by 1 base, with 7 bases left in between. CDR1 is SGHTA and CDR2 is FQGNSA in the germline V gene.

In nucleotides, the CDR3 is TGTGCCAGCAGCCACCTAGGAGGGGTGAGGAATAATTCACCCCTCCACTTT. Protein sequence: CASSHLGGVRNNSPLHF. The rearrangement uses TRBV11-2 and TRBJ1-6; maybe TRBD1 (5 bases). The V and J ends lost 5 bases and 5 bases respectively, with 19 bases between them. In germline, CDR1 is SGHAT, CDR2 FQNNGV. This CDR3 spans 17 amino acids.

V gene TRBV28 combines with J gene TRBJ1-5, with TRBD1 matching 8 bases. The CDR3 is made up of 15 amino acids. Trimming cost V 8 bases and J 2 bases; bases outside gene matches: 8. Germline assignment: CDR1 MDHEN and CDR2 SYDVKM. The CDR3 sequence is CASRSRGLGNQPQHF. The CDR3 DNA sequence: TGTGCCAGCCGGAGCAGGGGGCTTGGCAATCAGCCCCAGCATTTT. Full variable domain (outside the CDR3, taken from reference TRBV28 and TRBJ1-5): DVKVTQSSRYLVKRTGEKVFLECVQDMDHENMFWYRQDPGLGLRLIYFSYDVKMKEKGDIPEGYSVSREKKERFSLILESASTNQTSMYLCASRSRGLGNQPQHFGDGTRLSIL.

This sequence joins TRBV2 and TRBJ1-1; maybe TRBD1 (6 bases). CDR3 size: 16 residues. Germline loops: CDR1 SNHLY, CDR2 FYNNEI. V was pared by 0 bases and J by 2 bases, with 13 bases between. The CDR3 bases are TGTGCCAGCAGTGAAGCGCGGACAGCGGCTAACACTGAAGCTTTCTTT. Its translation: CASSEARTAANTEAFF.

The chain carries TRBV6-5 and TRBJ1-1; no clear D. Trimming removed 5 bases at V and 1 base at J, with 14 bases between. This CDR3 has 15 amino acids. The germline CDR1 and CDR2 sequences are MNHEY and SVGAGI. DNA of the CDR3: TGTGCCAGCAGTCCTCGGACGGAGACGAACACTGAAGCTTTCTTT. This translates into CASSPRTETNTEAFF.